This is a list of T cell receptor beta chains from one sample in a study of OX40 agonist ivuxolimab in advanced cancers. Method: immunoSEQ multiplex PCR; TCRdb's copy keeps in-frame clones and lacks some. Among roughly 61,000 clones listed, over 80% were seen once. This specimen consisted of CD4+ or CD8+ T cells sorted from blood, obtained in a trial of the OX40 agonist ivuxolimab. These TCRs come from an adult with an advanced solid tumor such as melanoma, head and neck, liver or kidney cancer. Each CDR3 is given with its conserved first and last residue. D genes are given only for firm matches. Size is stated for part of the rows, as once, few or many counts, or as a class when the clone is expanded.

>.|TRBV10-3|TRBJ2-3|.
TGTGCCACCTCAGCGGACACAGATACGCAGTATTTT
CATSADTDTQYF
>.|TRBV19|TRBJ2-5|.
TGTGCCAGTAGTCCTAAGAGGGGCGCAGGCTATGGAGAGACCCAGTACTTC
CASSPKRGAGYGETQYF
>.|TRBV30|TRBJ2-2|.
TGTGCCTGGAGTGTAGGCGTACGGCAGGGGGAGCTGTTTTTT
CAWSVGVRQGELFF
>.|TRBV27|TRBJ2-2|.
TGTGCCAGCAGTTTGTCACTCACCGGGGAGCTGTTTTTT
CASSLSLTGELFF
>.|TRBV6-1|TRBJ1-2|.
TGTGCCAGCACCCCCTACGGAGAAAACTATGGCTACACCTTC
CASTPYGENYGYTF
>TRBD2|TRBV9|TRBJ2-1|.
TGTGCCAGCAGCGTAAGAGCGGGAGCATCCTACAATGAGCAGTTCTTC
CASSVRAGASYNEQFF
>.|TRBV7-2|TRBJ2-6|once
TGTGCCAGCAGCTTAGTCCGCAGCGCTGGGGCCAACGTCCTGACTTTC
CASSLVRSAGANVLTF
>TRBD1|TRBV5-1|TRBJ2-7|.
TGCGCCAGCAGCTTGGAACAGGGGCCCTCCTACGAGCAGTACTTC
CASSLEQGPSYEQYF
>.|TRBV4-1|TRBJ1-2|.
TGCGCCAGCAGCCAAGATTTCCGGGAGCAGAACTATGGCTACACCTTC
CASSQDFREQNYGYTF
>TRBD2|TRBV5-1|TRBJ2-3|.
TGCGCCAGCAGCTTTAGCGGGAGGAATACAGATACGCAGTATTTT
CASSFSGRNTDTQYF
>TRBD2|TRBV5-6|TRBJ2-7|once
TGTGCCAGCAGCCCCGGGAGGTTAAACTACGAGCAGTACTTC
CASSPGRLNYEQYF
>.|TRBV2|TRBJ1-5|.
TGTGCCAGCCAGACAGTCTACAATCAGCCCCAGCATTTT
CASQTVYNQPQHF
>.|TRBV5-5|TRBJ2-1|.
TGTGCCAGCAGCTCCCGACTCGCGAGCAATGAGCAGTTCTTC
CASSSRLASNEQFF
>.|TRBV7-7|TRBJ1-4|.
TGTGCTAGCAGCCGCGACAGCAATGAAAAACTGTTTTTT
CASSRDSNEKLFF
>TRBD1|TRBV28|TRBJ2-1|.
TGTGCCAGCAGTAAGACAGGGGCTTACAATGAGCAGTTCTTC
CASSKTGAYNEQFF
>.|TRBV5-4|TRBJ2-6|.
TGTGCCAGCAGCCCGGACTTCTCTGGGGCCAACGTCCTGACTTTC
CASSPDFSGANVLTF
>.|TRBV27|TRBJ1-1|.
TGTGCCAGCAGTTTAAGAGCGAACACTGAAGCTTTCTTT
CASSLRANTEAFF
>.|TRBV2|TRBJ1-4|.
TGTGCCAGCAGTGACCCCCCGGCTAATGAAAAACTGTTTTTT
CASSDPPANEKLFF
>.|TRBV5-4|TRBJ1-2|.
TGTGCCAGCAGCTCTCAAGGGGGGAACGGCTACACCTTC
CASSSQGGNGYTF
>TRBD2|TRBV5-1|TRBJ2-7|.
TGCGCCAGCAGCTTGAGCCTAGCGGGAACCCTTAGCTCCTACGAGCAGTACTTC
CASSLSLAGTLSSYEQYF
>.|TRBV30|TRBJ1-4|.
TGTGCCTGGAGTGACCCGGGAGGGAGGAACGAAAAACTGTTTTTT
CAWSDPGGRNEKLFF
>.|TRBV28|TRBJ2-1|.
TGTGCCAGCAGTTTGGGGGGTGCGGGGTCAGTCAATGAGCAGTTCTTC
CASSLGGAGSVNEQFF
>.|TRBV4-3|TRBJ2-1|.
TGCGCCAGCAGCCAGTCATTCTCCCACTACAATGAGCAGTTCTTC
CASSQSFSHYNEQFF
>TRBD2|TRBV29-1|TRBJ2-3|.
TGCAGCGTTCCCAGACTAGCGGGAGGGGCTACTAGCACAGATACGCAGTATTTT
CSVPRLAGGATSTDTQYF
>TRBD2|TRBV6-6|TRBJ2-7|.
TGTGCCAGCAGCCGCCCCACCGGGACTAGTCTCTACGAGCAGTACTTC
CASSRPTGTSLYEQYF
>.|TRBV30|TRBJ2-3|once
TGTGCCTGGAGCCGTGAGTCCCCAGATACGCAGTATTTT
CAWSRESPDTQYF
>TRBD2|TRBV27|TRBJ2-2|.
TGTGCCACACAACGACTAGCGGGAGGTGGGGAGCTGTTTTTT
CATQRLAGGGELFF
>.|TRBV5-1|TRBJ1-2|.
TGCGCCAGCAGCTTTAACAACAGGGCGCGTGGCTACACCTTC
CASSFNNRARGYTF
>TRBD1|TRBV28|TRBJ1-2|.
TGTGCCAGCAGTTTATTAGCCGGGACAGGGAAGAACTATGGCTACACCTTC
CASSLLAGTGKNYGYTF
>TRBD1|TRBV7-9|TRBJ2-7|few
TGTGCCAGCACCGGGACAGGGGCAAGAAACGAGCAGTACTTC
CASTGTGARNEQYF
>.|TRBV5-4|TRBJ1-2|.
TGTGCCAGCAGCTTAAATAAGGGTCAAACCCGTGGCTACACCTTC
CASSLNKGQTRGYTF
>.|TRBV7-2|TRBJ2-2|few
TGTGCCAGCAGCTTGGTGATCGCGAACACCGGGGAGCTGTTTTTT
CASSLVIANTGELFF
>.|TRBV7-9|TRBJ1-2|.
TGTGCCAGCAGCTTACGGGCCCTAGGGAACTATGGCTACACCTTC
CASSLRALGNYGYTF
>TRBD1|TRBV19|TRBJ1-1|.
TGTGCCAGTAGTCCCTACGGGACAGCGAACACTGAAGCTTTCTTT
CASSPYGTANTEAFF
>.|TRBV27|TRBJ2-2|.
TGTGCCAGCAGTCAGTGGGAGAGGAACACCGGGGAGCTGTTTTTT
CASSQWERNTGELFF
>.|TRBV25-1|TRBJ1-1|.
TGTGCCAGCAGTGAATGGGAGGGCACTGAAGCTTTCTTT
CASSEWEGTEAFF
>TRBD1|TRBV6-5|TRBJ1-5|.
TGTGCCAGCAGTTACCCATCGACAGGGGATCAGCCCCAGCATTTT
CASSYPSTGDQPQHF
>.|TRBV7-2|TRBJ1-4|.
TGTGCCAGCAGCTTAGGTGGTAGTAACGATGAAAAACTGTTTTTT
CASSLGGSNDEKLFF
>TRBD2|TRBV19|TRBJ2-7|.
TGTGCCAGTAGTATATCTAGCGGGAGCCCCCTCGAGCAGTACTTC
CASSISSGSPLEQYF
>.|TRBV11-2|TRBJ1-2|.
TGTGCCAGCAGCTCCTCAGGGATGACAGAACTGGGAGGCTACACCTTC
CASSSSGMTELGGYTF
>TRBD1|TRBV6-5|TRBJ1-5|.
TGTGCCAGCAGTTACACAGGGGATAGCAATCAGCCCCAGCATTTT
CASSYTGDSNQPQHF
>.|TRBV28|TRBJ2-5|.
TGTGCCAGCACAAAGGGACAAACCCAGTACTTC
CASTKGQTQYF
>.|TRBV18|TRBJ1-2|.
TGTGCCAGCTCACCACCGGTTAGGGCGGACGGTGGCTACACCTTC
CASSPPVRADGGYTF
>TRBD1|TRBV19|TRBJ2-1|.
TGTGCCAGTAGTCCGGGACAGGGTTTATACAATGAGCAGTTCTTC
CASSPGQGLYNEQFF
>.|TRBV7-8|TRBJ1-2|.
TGTGCCAGCAGCTTAGAGCGGGTTGGTGCTGGTGGCTACACCTTC
CASSLERVGAGGYTF
>.|TRBV6-6|TRBJ2-3|.
TGTGCCAGCAGACGGGGGACCACAACCTCACAGAATACGCAGTATTTT
CASRRGTTTSQNTQYF
>.|TRBV4-3|TRBJ2-1|once
TGCGCCAGCAGCCAAGCTCCGGGACCAGCCTACAATGAGCAGTTCTTC
CASSQAPGPAYNEQFF
>.|TRBV27|TRBJ2-7|.
TGTGCCAGCAGTTTTGACAACTCCTACGAGCAGTACTTC
CASSFDNSYEQYF
>.|TRBV6-1|TRBJ2-1|.
TGTGCCAGCAGGACCCCGGACAGTTACAATGAGCAGTTCTTC
CASRTPDSYNEQFF
>.|TRBV21-1|TRBJ2-4|.
TGTGCCAGCAGCAAGTTAAACAAGGGCAGAGCCAAAAACATTCAGTACTTC
CASSKLNKGRAKNIQYF